The clone carrying this T cell receptor beta chain appeared a few times. The target antigen is unknown. V was pared by 1 base and J by 5 bases, with 10 bases between. The CDR3 totals 14 residues. Germline values: CDR1 SGHRS, CDR2 YFSETQ. The data were taken from a study of blood T cells in healthy people across ages. Sample-barcoded 5' priming and a J-beta primer mix drove a second PCR of roughly 7 to 11 cycles. Researchers report that a template-switch adaptor with 12 random nucleotides tagged each cDNA molecule. Each CDR3 protein is one row after TCRdb ran MiXCR on the 5' RACE reads. The sample lists 1.4 million or so distinct CDR3 sequences; around 40% were seen once. Study-level points and caveats: When set beside aged donors, long-lived donors presented more naive CD4+ cells and higher diversity. No conclusive comparison of naive versus antigen-experienced cells was possible with unsorted PBMCs.

The sequence was obtained from a woman under 30 in good health. The chain joins TRBV5-1 to TRBJ2-1; maybe TRBD1 (6 bases). The sample consisted of blood. Written as DNA, the CDR3 is TGCGCCAGCAGCTTGCCCAGGGGAGACAATGAGCAGTTCTTC. As protein: CASSLPRGDNEQFF. Variable domain in full (rest from reference TRBV5-1 and TRBJ2-1): KAGVTQTPRYLIKTRGQQVTLSCSPISGHRSVSWYQQTPGQGLQFLFEYFSETQRNKGNFPGRFSGRQFSNSRSEMNVSTLELGDSALYLCASSLPRGDNEQFFGPGTRLTVL.